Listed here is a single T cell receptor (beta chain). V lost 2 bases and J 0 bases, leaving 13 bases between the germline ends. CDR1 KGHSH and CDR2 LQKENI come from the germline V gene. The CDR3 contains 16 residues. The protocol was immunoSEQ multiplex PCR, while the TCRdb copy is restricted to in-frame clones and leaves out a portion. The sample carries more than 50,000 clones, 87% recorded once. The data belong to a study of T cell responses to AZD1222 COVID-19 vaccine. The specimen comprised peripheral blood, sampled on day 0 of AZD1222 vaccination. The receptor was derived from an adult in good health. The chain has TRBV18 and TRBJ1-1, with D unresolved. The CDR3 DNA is TGTGCCAGCTCACCAGCGGACCTGGCGGTGAACACTGAAGCTTTCTTT. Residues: CASSPADLAVNTEAFF.